This T cell receptor (beta chain) was documented in a study of shared clonotypes between healthy human individuals. Findings of the study overall: The naive CD4 repertoires of four donors were compared, and around 5% of clonotypes were shared.

Selected positively for CCR7 and CD45RO-negative, naive CD8 cells excluded terminally differentiated effector memory CD45RA+ cells. Sequencing was performed with immunoSEQ multiplex PCR; in TCRdb, only in-frame clones are kept and a portion is missing. The data contain about 2.1 million clones, over 85% of them singletons. J lost 4 bases, V lost 8 bases, and 9 bases had no gene match. This CDR3 is built from 15 residues. Germline loops: CDR1 MNHEY, CDR2 SMNVEV (reference sequence). In the case of this clone: Its target is not known.

Sequencing was done on a sample of naive CD8+ T cells from PBMCs. The V gene is TRBV27, the J gene TRBJ2-5; 11 bases are shared with TRBD2. The source is a man younger than 35 in good health. Some clones in this sample may be carry-over from other donors' samples. The CDR3, as DNA: TGTGCCAGCGGCGAGAGAGGACTAGCGGGAGAGACCCAGTACTTC. Protein product: CASGERGLAGETQYF.